Sequencing of this TCR beta chain was carried out in a study of shared T cell receptors in the human thymus. The table came from immunoSEQ multiplex PCR; TCRdb's copy has only in-frame clones and leaves some out. This table holds over 450,000 clones, around 78% found once. CDR3 length: 15 residues. Germline CDR1 reads SGHRS; CDR2 reads YFSETQ. V dropped 2 bases and J dropped 4; count of bases not matched to a gene: 4. In this sample, this clone turned up a few times. The same sample was also studied in work on human thymus T cells. From that study: Donors were healthy Finnish infants having corrective surgery for congenital heart defects. Unrelated individuals were reported by related research to share highly overlapping thymic repertoires.

Sequencing input: thymocytes. The chain links TRBV5-1 to TRBJ2-7, with 12 bases aligning to TRBD1. This TCR came from a boy less than two years old with a congenital heart defect. The CDR3 bases are TGCGCCAGCAGCTTCGGGACAGGGGGCGCATACGAGCAGTACTTC. This encodes CASSFGTGGAYEQYF. The whole variable domain, filled in from reference TRBV5-1 and TRBJ2-7, reads KAGVTQTPRYLIKTRGQQVTLSCSPISGHRSVSWYQQTPGQGLQFLFEYFSETQRNKGNFPGRFSGRQFSNSRSEMNVSTLELGDSALYLCASSFGTGGAYEQYFGPGTRLTVT.